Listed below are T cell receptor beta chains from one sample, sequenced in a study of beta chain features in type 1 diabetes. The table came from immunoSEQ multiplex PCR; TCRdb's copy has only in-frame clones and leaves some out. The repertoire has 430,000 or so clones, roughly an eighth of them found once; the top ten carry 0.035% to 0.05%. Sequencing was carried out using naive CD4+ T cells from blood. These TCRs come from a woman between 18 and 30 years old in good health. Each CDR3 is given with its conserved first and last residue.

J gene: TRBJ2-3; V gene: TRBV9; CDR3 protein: CASTRLSGAGTDTQYF
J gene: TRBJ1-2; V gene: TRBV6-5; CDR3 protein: CASSYRVNYGYTF
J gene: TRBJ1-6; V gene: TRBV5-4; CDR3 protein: CASSIREGSSPLHF
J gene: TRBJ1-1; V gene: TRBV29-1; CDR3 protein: CSVGGSTEAFF
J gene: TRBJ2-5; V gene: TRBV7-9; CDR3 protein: CASSFRTGAGGETQYF
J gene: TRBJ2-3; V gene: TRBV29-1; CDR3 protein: CSVRKLASGPRDTQYF
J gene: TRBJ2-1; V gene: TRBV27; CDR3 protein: CASCQLAGGPHEQFF
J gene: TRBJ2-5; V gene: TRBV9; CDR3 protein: CASSVEWSGETQYF
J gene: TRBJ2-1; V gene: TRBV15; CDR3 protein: CATSRGSPTAAEQFF
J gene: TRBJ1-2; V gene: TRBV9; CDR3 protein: CASSVSSGQGNYGYTF
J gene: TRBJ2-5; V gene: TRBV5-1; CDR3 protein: CASSSAGQGAGETQYF
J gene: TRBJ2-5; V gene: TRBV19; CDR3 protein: CASSIPTGSQETQYF
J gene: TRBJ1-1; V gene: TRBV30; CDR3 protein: CAWSSGSGTEAFF
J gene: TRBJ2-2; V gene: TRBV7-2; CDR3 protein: CASSLGFNSGELFF
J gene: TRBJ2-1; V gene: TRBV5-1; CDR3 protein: CASSLGPTGASYNEQFF
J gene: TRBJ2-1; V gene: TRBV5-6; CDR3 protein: CASSWYRVKLSNEQFF
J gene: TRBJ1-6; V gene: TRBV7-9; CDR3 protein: CASSFGQDNSPLHF
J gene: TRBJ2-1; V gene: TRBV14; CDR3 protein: CASSHDSAAEQFF
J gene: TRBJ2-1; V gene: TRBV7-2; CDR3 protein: CASSLGDRAYNEQFF
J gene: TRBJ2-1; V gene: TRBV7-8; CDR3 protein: CASSLRGPYNEQFF
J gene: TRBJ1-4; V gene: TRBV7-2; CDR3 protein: CASSLLGDALGEKLFF
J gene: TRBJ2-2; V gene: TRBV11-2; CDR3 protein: CASTLLGSLDSGELFF
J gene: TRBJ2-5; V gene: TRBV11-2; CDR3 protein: CASSLHRAGGGETQYF
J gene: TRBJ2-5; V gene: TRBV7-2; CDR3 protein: CASSRGLTGETQYF
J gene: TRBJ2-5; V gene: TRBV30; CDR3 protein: CAWSPGRAAQETQYF
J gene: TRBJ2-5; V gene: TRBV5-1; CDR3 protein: CASRPAGTETQYF
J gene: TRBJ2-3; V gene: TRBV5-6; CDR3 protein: CASSSWTGATDTQYF
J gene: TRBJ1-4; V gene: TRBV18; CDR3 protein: CASSPLRSTNEKLFF
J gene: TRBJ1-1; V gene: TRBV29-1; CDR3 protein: CRVRGRMNTEAFF
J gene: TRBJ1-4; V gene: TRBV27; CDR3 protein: CASSVQGASGKLFF
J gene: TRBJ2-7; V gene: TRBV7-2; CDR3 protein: CASSLGAYEQYF
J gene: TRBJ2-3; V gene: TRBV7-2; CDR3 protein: CASSDWGTDTQYF
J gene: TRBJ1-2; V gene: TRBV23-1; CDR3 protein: CASSQSQAGDYGYTF
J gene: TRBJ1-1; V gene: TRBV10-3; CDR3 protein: CAIKGSTEAFF
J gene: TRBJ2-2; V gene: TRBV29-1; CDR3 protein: CSVEAPPTGTGELFF
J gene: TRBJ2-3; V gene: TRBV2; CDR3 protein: CASSGGLAGVADTQYF
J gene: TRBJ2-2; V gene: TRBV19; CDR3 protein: CASSIKDSTGELFF